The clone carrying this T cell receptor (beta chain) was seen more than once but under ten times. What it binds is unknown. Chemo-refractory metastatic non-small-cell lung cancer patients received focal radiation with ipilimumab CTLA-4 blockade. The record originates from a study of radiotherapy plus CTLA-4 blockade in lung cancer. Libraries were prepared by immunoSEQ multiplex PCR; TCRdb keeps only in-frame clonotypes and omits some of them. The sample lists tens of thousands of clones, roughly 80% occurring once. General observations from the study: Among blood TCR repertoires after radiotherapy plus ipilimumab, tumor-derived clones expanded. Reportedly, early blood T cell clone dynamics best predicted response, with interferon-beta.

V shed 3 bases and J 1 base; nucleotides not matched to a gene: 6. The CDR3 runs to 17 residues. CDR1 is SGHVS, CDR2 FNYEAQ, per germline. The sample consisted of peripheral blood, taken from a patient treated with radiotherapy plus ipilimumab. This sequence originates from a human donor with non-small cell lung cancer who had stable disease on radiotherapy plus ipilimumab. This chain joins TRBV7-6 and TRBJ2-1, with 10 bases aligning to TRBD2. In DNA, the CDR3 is TGTGCCAGCAGCTTTTTAGCGGGGGGTCAATCCTACAATGAGCAGTTCTTC. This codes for CASSFLAGGQSYNEQFF.